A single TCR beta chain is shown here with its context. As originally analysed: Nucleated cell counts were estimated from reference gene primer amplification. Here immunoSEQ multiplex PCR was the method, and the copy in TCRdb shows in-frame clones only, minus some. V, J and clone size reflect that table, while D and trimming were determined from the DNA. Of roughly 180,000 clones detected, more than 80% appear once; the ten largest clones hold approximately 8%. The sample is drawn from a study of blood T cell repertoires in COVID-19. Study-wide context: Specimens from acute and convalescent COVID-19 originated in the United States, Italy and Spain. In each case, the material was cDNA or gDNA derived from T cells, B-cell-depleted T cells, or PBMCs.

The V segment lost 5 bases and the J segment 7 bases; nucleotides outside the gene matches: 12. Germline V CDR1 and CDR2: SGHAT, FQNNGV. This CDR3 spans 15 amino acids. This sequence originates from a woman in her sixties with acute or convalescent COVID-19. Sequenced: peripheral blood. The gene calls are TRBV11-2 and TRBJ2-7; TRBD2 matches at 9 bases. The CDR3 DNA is TGTGCCAGCAGCACCAGACTAGCGGAACCGGGGGAGCAGTACTTC. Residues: CASSTRLAEPGEQYF.